This entry lists 2 T cell receptor beta chains sequenced from one sample in a study of blood T cell repertoires in COVID-19. Some clones are missing from TCRdb's copy, which holds only in-frame ones; the method was immunoSEQ multiplex PCR. The sample records roughly 180,000 clones, approximately 85% being singletons. Material for sequencing was peripheral blood. The receptor source for this set is a man aged 55 to 70 who had recovered from COVID-19.

The sample holds one count of this clone. The chain employs TRBV27 and TRBJ2-1; a weak D match, TRBD1 (6 bases). The CDR3 runs to 14 residues. Germline lookup yields CDR1 MNHEY and CDR2 SMNVEV (reference sequence). Trimming removed 0 bases from V and 7 bases from J, with 10 bases in between. CDR3 protein: CASSLSPDRNEQFF. As DNA, the CDR3 is TGTGCCAGCAGTTTATCTCCGGACAGAAATGAGCAGTTCTTC.

This clone was seen only once. The chain employs TRBV19 and TRBJ2-2; D gene ambiguous. Germline V lookup: CDR1 LNHDA, CDR2 SQIVND (reference sequence). There are 15 residues in the CDR3. V was cut by 6 bases and J by 0 bases, with 11 bases left in between. The CDR3 region is CASRITRTNTGELFF. The CDR3 coding sequence is TGTGCCAGTAGAATTACACGTACGAACACCGGGGAGCTGTTTTTT.